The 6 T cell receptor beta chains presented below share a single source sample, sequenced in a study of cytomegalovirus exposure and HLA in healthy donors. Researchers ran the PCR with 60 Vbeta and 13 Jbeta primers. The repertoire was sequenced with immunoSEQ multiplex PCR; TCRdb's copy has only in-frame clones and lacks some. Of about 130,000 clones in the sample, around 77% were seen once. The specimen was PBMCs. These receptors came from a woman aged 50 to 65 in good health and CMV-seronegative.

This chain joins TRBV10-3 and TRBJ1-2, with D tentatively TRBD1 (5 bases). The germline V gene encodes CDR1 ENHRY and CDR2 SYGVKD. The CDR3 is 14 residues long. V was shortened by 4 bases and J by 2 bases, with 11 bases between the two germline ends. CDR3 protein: CAISGVGGNYGYTF. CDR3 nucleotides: TGTGCCATCAGTGGGGTCGGGGGAAACTATGGCTACACCTTC.

The CDR3 here is CASSSPTASSYNEQFF. The CDR3 DNA is TGTGCCAGCAGCTCCCCCACCGCGAGCTCCTACAATGAGCAGTTCTTC. The chain combines TRBV7-9 with TRBJ2-1; D is ambiguous. Trimming shortened V by 4 bases and J by 0 bases, and 13 bases separated the two germline ends. From germline, CDR1 is SEHNR and CDR2 FQNEAQ (reference sequence). The CDR3 runs to 16 residues. Together with reference TRBV7-9 and TRBJ2-1, the CDR3 gives the full variable domain: DTGVSQNPRHKITKRGQNVTFRCDPISEHNRLYWYRQTLGQGPEFLTYFQNEAQLEKSRLLSDRFSAERPKGSFSTLEIQRTEQGDSAMYLCASSSPTASSYNEQFFGPGTRLTVL.

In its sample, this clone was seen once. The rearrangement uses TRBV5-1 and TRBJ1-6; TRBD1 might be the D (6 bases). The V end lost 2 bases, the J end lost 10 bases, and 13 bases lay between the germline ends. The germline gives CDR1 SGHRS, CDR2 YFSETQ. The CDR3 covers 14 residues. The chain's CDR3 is CASSFQGQGSPLHF. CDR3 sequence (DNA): TGCGCCAGCAGCTTCCAGGGACAAGGATCACCCCTCCACTTT.

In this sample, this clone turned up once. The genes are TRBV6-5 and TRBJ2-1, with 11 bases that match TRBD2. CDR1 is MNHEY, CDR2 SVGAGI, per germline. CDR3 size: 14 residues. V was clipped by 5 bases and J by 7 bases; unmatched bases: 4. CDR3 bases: TGTGCCAGCAGTCCTTTAGCGGGGGGGAATGAGCAGTTCTTC. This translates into CASSPLAGGNEQFF.

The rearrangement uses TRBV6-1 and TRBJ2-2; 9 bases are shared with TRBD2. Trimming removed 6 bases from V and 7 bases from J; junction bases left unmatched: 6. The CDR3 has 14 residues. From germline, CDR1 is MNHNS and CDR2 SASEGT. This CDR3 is CASRRTSDGGELFF. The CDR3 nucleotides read TGTGCCAGCAGGCGGACTAGCGACGGCGGGGAGCTGTTTTTT.

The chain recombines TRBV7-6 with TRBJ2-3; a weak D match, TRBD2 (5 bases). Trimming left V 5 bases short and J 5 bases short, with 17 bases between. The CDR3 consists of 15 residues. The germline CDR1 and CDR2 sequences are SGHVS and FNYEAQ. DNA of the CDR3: TGTGCCAGCAGCCTAGAAGGAGGCGGAGGAGATACGCAGTATTTT. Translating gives CASSLEGGGGDTQYF. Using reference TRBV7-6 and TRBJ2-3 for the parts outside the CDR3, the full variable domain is GAGVSQSPRYKVTKRGQDVALRCDPISGHVSLYWYRQALGQGPEFLTYFNYEAQQDKSGLPNDRFSAERPEGSISTLTIQRTEQRDSAMYRCASSLEGGGGDTQYFGPGTRLTVL.